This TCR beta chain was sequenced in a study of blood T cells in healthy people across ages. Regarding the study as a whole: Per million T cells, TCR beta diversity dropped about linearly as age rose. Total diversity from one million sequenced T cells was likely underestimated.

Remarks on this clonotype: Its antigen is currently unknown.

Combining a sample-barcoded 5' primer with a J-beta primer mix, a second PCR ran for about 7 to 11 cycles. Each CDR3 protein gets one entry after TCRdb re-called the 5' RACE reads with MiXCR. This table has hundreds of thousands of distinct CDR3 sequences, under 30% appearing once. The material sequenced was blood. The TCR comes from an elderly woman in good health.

DNA of the CDR3: TGCGCCAGCAGCCAAGGACAGGGGATGACAGATACGCAGTATTTT. Protein: CASSQGQGMTDTQYF. The J gene is TRBJ2-3, the V gene TRBV4-3; 8 bases are shared with TRBD1. This CDR3 is 15 amino acids long. Trimming removed 1 base from V and 3 bases from J; junction bases left unmatched: 3. Per the germline V gene, CDR1 is LGHNA and CDR2 is YSLEER.